The 14 T cell receptor beta chains presented below share a single source sample, sequenced in a study of T-cell reconstitution after alpha-beta-depleted transplantation in children. This sample's TCRbeta library carried unique molecular identifier barcodes. One entry per CDR3 protein results from TCRdb running MiXCR on the PCR reads. The sample carries about 340,000 distinct CDR3 sequences, more than 10% recorded once. Source: PBMCs, taken from the stem cell graft. The receptor source for this set is a human donor who donated a stem cell graft to a child with Fanconi anemia.

Only a few counts were recorded for this clonotype. The chain carries TRBV6-5 and TRBJ1-1; D perhaps matches TRBD1 (5 bases). In germline, CDR1 is MNHEY, CDR2 SVGAGI. This CDR3 region has 18 residues. Trimming shortened V by 6 bases and J by 6 bases, and 29 bases separated the two germline ends. The CDR3 region is CASSHKQVSYWQDAEAFF. In DNA form, the CDR3 reads TGTGCCAGCAGCCACAAACAGGTGTCCTATTGGCAGGACGCTGAAGCTTTCTTT.

This clonotype showed up many times. The chain is built from TRBV12-3 or TRBV12-4 and TRBJ2-3; 7 positions agree with TRBD1. This CDR3 has 15 residues. Germline trimming cut 1 base from V and 3 bases from J; bases unmatched to any gene: 4. CDR3 bases: TGTGCCAGCAGTTTAGTAGGGGGCCGAACAGATACGCAGTATTTT. Amino acids: CASSLVGGRTDTQYF.

The CDR3 nucleotides read TGTGCCGGCAACATCCCTAGACTCGAAGCCTCTGGGGCCAACGTCCTGACTTTC. It encodes CAGNIPRLEASGANVLTF. The V gene is TRBV7-8, the J gene TRBJ2-6; D is undetermined. Germline CDR1 is SGHVS and CDR2 is FQNEAQ. The V and J ends lost 11 bases and 0 bases respectively, with 23 bases between them. This CDR3 is built from 18 residues. Together with reference TRBV7-8 and TRBJ2-6, the CDR3 gives the full variable domain: GAGVSQSPRYKVAKRGQDVALRCDPISGHVSLFWYQQALGQGPEFLTYFQNEAQLDKSGLPSDRFFAERPEGSVSTLKIQRTQQEDSAVYLCAGNIPRLEASGANVLTFGAGSRLTVL.

The chain joins TRBV30 to TRBJ2-7; D gene unclear. Trimming left V 1 base short and J 3 bases short, with 4 bases between. The CDR3 extends over 11 amino acids. CDR1 is GTSNPN, CDR2 SVGIG, per germline (reference sequence). CDR3 in DNA: TGTGCCTGGAGTGGGGACTACGAGCAGTACTTC. Protein sequence: CAWSGDYEQYF.

This clonotype was found many times. CDR3 amino acids: CASSLERGTITEAFF. CDR3 bases: TGTGCCAGCAGCCTGGAGAGGGGGACTATCACTGAAGCTTTCTTT. This chain connects TRBV6-1 to TRBJ1-1; TRBD1 might be the D (6 bases). The CDR3 sequence is 15 residues long. Per the germline V gene, CDR1 is MNHNS and CDR2 is SASEGT. V shed 6 bases and J shed 4 bases, with 18 bases lying between them.

This clonotype was recorded a few times. The chain has TRBV29-1 and TRBJ1-2, with D unclear. This CDR3 is 12 amino acids long. From germline, CDR1 is SQVTM and CDR2 ANQGSEA. V lost 5 bases to trimming and J lost 2 bases, with 9 bases between them. The CDR3 sequence is CSVFEANYGYTF. The CDR3 region has the DNA TGCAGCGTTTTCGAGGCCAACTATGGCTACACCTTC.

This clonotype was found many times. This chain connects TRBV5-1 to TRBJ2-3; no reliable D call. Germline lookup yields CDR1 SGHRS and CDR2 YFSETQ. This CDR3 comprises 12 residues. V lost 4 bases and J 3 bases, leaving 6 bases between the germline ends. The CDR3 reads CASSPPTDTQYF. The CDR3 region has the DNA TGCGCCAGCAGCCCCCCAACAGATACGCAGTATTTT.

This clonotype was counted ten times or more. J is TRBJ1-3 and V is TRBV6-5, with 7 bases aligning to TRBD1. This CDR3 contains 15 residues. The V gene's germline CDR1 is MNHEY and CDR2 SVGAGI. The trim removed 5 bases at V and 2 bases at J, leaving 6 bases unmatched. CDR3 sequence: CASSLRGLTGNTIYF. CDR3 DNA: TGTGCCAGCAGTCTTAGGGGGCTCACTGGAAACACCATATATTTT.

This clonotype has only a few counts. The chain joins TRBV11-2 to TRBJ2-5, with TRBD2 matching 14 bases. The length of the CDR3 is 15 residues. Germline trimming cut 5 bases from V and 5 bases from J; bases unmatched to any gene: 4. Looked up from germline, CDR1 is SGHAT and CDR2 is FQNNGV. The CDR3 loop is CASSRRTSGGETQYF. DNA for the CDR3: TGTGCCAGCAGCCGTAGGACTAGCGGGGGGGAGACCCAGTACTTC.

The genes are TRBV6-2 or TRBV6-3 and TRBJ1-5, with unresolved D. Trimming removed 3 bases at V and 5 bases at J, with 8 bases between. CDR3 length equals 13 residues. Per the germline V gene, CDR1 is MNHEY and CDR2 is SVGEGT. This chain's CDR3 is CASSYDSDQPQHF. CDR3 bases: TGTGCCAGCAGTTATGATAGTGATCAGCCCCAGCATTTT.

This clonotype was found many times. This rearrangement joins TRBV7-9 to TRBJ2-1, with TRBD2 as a possible D gene (5 bases). The germline V gene has CDR1 SEHNR and CDR2 FQNEAQ (reference sequence). CDR3 length: 12 residues. Between the trimmed V and J ends, which lost 3 bases and 9 bases, there was a span of 9 bases. In DNA, the CDR3 is TGTGCCAGCAGCTTTGATCGGGGTGAGCAGTTCTTC. It yields the protein CASSFDRGEQFF.

This clonotype was seen more than once but under ten times. The chain's CDR3 is CASSFGIGQWGEGYTF. The CDR3 bases are TGTGCCAGCAGTTTTGGTATCGGACAGTGGGGTGAGGGCTACACCTTC. This chain joins TRBV28 and TRBJ1-2; perhaps TRBD1 as D (6 bases). CDR1 and CDR2 (germline): MDHEN, SYDVKM. Trimming removed 3 bases from V and 8 bases from J, with 22 bases in between. The CDR3 extends over 16 amino acids.

This clonotype was seen a handful of times. The chain uses TRBV4-1 and TRBJ1-1; D might be TRBD1 (5 bases). Deletions cut 7 bases from V and 6 bases from J, with 15 bases between. Germline CDR1 is MGHRA and CDR2 is YSYEKL. This CDR3 has 13 residues. CDR3 DNA sequence: TGCGCCAGCAACCGGATAGGGGACTCTGAAGCTTTCTTT. This codes for CASNRIGDSEAFF.

This sequence joins TRBV7-9 and TRBJ1-2, with 10 positions matching TRBD1. The CDR3 covers 17 residues. The V gene's germline CDR1 is SEHNR and CDR2 FQNEAQ (reference sequence). Losses at the gene ends were 5 bases for V and 8 bases for J; bases not matched to a gene: 17. The CDR3 region has the DNA TGTGCCAGCAGCGAGACGGGACAGGGGTACAAAGGCGAAGGCTACACCTTC. This codes for CASSETGQGYKGEGYTF.